The 3 T cell receptor beta chains below were found in one sample sequenced in a study of T cell responses to AZD1222 COVID-19 vaccine. Some clones are missing from TCRdb's copy, which holds only in-frame ones; the method was immunoSEQ multiplex PCR. The top ten clones hold less than 8.5% of a sample with 90,000 to 150,000 clones, around 89% of them seen once. This specimen was peripheral blood, taken 28 days after the second AZD1222 dose. Receptors were obtained from an adult who received the AZD1222 COVID-19 vaccine.

In its sample, this clone was seen a few times. CDR3 sequence: CASSLGSVYEQYF. The CDR3 region has the DNA TGTGCCAGCAGCTTAGGTAGCGTCTACGAGCAGTACTTC. The chain recombines TRBV7-9 with TRBJ2-7; possible D gene TRBD2, 5 bases. V lost 1 base and J 3 bases, leaving 7 bases between the germline ends. Per germline, CDR1 SEHNR and CDR2 FQNEAQ (reference sequence). The CDR3 has 13 residues.

This clone was seen a single time. The chain couples TRBV7-9 to TRBJ2-7, with 9 bases matching TRBD1. V lost 5 bases to trimming and J lost 3 bases; unmatched junction nucleotides: 2. Germline V CDR1 and CDR2: SEHNR, FQNEAQ (reference sequence). The length of the CDR3 is 13 residues. The CDR3 DNA reads as TGTGCCAGCAGCCGGGGACAGGGCTACGAGCAGTACTTC. This codes for CASSRGQGYEQYF. Full variable domain (rest looked up from reference TRBV7-9 and TRBJ2-7): DTGVSQNPRHKITKRGQNVTFRCDPISEHNRLYWYRQTLGQGPEFLTYFQNEAQLEKSRLLSDRFSAERPKGSFSTLEIQRTEQGDSAMYLCASSRGQGYEQYFGPGTRLTVT.

This clone is a singleton in its sample. The chain uses TRBV30 and TRBJ2-2; D assignment may be TRBD1 or TRBD2 (5 bases each). V lost 2 bases to trimming and J lost 8 bases, with 6 bases between them. The CDR3 loop spans 11 amino acids. Germline values: CDR1 GTSNPN, CDR2 SVGIG (reference sequence). The CDR3 DNA sequence: TGTGCCTGGAGTTGGGGGGGGGAGCTGTTTTTT. Amino acid sequence: CAWSWGGELFF.